This TCR beta chain was retrieved from a study of shared clonotypes between healthy human individuals. The study, taken as a whole, reports: The small donor group covered limited genetic and exposure diversity. All-four-donor shared clonotypes had higher generation probabilities than non-shared clonotypes did.

Germline V lookup: CDR1 SNHLY, CDR2 FYNNEI. The CDR3 totals 15 residues. With V trimmed by 2 bases and J by 7 bases, 5 bases remained unmatched. In its sample, this clone was seen a few times. The antigen is unknown. The authors split each subset's genomic DNA evenly across several immunoSEQ plates. Using around 200 ng DNA, some 30,000 T cell genomes, the sorted-subset replicate PCRs were run. The assay was immunoSEQ multiplex PCR, and TCRdb's table has in-frame clones only and misses some. The sample has around 1.9 million clones, around 95% seen once. Terminally differentiated effector memory CD45RA+ cells were excluded from the naive CD8 cells, which were CD45RO-negative and positively selected for CCR7.

The clonotype was recovered from a man aged 18 to 35 in good health. Some clones in this sample may be carry-over from other donors' samples. The rearrangement links TRBV2 to TRBJ1-4, with 9 positions matching TRBD1. The sequenced material came from naive CD8+ T cells from PBMCs. The CDR3 loop is CASSESGQGGEKLFF. For the CDR3, the DNA is TGTGCCAGCAGTGAATCGGGACAGGGTGGTGAAAAACTGTTTTTT.